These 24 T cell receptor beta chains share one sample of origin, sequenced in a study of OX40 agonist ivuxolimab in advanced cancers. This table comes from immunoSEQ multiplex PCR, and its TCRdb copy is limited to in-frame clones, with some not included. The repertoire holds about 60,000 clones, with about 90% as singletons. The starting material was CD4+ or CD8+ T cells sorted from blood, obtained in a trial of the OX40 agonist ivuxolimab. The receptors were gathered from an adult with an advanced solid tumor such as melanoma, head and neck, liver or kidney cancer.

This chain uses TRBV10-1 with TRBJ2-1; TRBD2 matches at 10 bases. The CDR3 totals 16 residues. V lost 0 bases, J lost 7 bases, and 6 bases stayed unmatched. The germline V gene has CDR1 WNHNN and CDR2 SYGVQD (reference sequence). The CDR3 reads CASSESGGLAWNEQFF. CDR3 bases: TGCGCCAGCAGTGAGTCGGGGGGACTAGCGTGGAATGAGCAGTTCTTC.

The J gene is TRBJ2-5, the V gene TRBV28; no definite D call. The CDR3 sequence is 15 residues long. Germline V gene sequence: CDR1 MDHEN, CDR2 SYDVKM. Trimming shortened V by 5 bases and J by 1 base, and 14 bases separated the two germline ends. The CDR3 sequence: CASSRGIGRQETQYF. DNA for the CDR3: TGTGCCAGCAGTCGCGGTATTGGGCGCCAAGAGACCCAGTACTTC.

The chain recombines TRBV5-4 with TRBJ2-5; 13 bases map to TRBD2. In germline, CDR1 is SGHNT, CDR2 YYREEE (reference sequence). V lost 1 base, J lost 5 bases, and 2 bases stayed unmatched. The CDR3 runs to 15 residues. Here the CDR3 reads CASSLTSGRVETQYF. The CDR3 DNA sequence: TGTGCCAGCAGCTTGACTAGCGGGAGGGTGGAGACCCAGTACTTC.

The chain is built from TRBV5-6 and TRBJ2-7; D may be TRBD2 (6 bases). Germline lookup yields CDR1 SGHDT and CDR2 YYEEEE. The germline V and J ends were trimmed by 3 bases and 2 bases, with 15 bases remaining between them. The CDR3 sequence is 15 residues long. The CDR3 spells CASSSLAEGTYEQYF. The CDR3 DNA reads TGTGCCAGCAGCTCCTTAGCGGAGGGCACCTACGAGCAGTACTTC.

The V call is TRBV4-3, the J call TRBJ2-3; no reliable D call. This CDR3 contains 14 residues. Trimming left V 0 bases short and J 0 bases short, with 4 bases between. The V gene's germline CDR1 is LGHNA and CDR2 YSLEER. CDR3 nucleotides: TGCGCCAGCAGCCAAGATGACAGCACAGATACGCAGTATTTT. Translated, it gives CASSQDDSTDTQYF.

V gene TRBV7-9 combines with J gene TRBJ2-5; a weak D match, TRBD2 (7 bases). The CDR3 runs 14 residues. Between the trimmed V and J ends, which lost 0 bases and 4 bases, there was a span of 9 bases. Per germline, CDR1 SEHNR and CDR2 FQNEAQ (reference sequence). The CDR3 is CASSLAGGGETQYF. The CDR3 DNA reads TGTGCCAGCAGCTTAGCGGGAGGGGGAGAGACCCAGTACTTC.

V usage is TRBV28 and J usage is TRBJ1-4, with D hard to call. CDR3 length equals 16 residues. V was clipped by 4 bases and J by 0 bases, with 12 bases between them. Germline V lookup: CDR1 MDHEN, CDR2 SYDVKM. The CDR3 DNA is TGTGCCAGCAGTTCCCTCTTGGGCGCAACTAATGAAAAACTGTTTTTT. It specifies CASSSLLGATNEKLFF.

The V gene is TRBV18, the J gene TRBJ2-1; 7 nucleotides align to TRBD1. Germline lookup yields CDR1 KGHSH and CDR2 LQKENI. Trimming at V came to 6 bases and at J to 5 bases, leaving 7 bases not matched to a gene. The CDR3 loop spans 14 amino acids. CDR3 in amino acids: CASSAGTDNNEQFF. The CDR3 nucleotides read TGTGCCAGCTCGGCCGGGACAGATAACAATGAGCAGTTCTTC.

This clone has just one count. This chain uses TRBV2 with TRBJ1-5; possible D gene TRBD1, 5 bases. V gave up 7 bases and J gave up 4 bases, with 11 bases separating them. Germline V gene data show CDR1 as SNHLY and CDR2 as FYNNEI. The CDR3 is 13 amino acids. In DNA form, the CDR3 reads TGTGCCAGCACTGGGACGCTTAATCAGCCCCAGCATTTT. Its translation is CASTGTLNQPQHF. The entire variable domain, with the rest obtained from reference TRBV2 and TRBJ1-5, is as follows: EPEVTQTPSHQVTQMGQEVILRCVPISNHLYFYWYRQILGQKVEFLVSFYNNEISEKSEIFDDQFSVERPDGSNFTLKIRSTKLEDSAMYFCASTGTLNQPQHFGDGTRLSIL.

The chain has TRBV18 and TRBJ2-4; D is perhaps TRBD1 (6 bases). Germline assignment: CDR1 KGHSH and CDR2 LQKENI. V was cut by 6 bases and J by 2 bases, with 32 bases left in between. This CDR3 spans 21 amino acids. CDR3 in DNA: TGTGCCAGCTCCCGCGACCACCCTGGGGGCCAGGCTAGTAATCCCAAAAACATTCAGTACTTC. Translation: CASSRDHPGGQASNPKNIQYF. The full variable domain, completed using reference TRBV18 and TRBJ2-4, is NAGVMQNPRHLVRRRGQEARLRCSPMKGHSHVYWYRQLPEEGLKFMVYLQKENIIDESGMPKERFSAEFPKEGPSILRIQQVVRGDSAAYFCASSRDHPGGQASNPKNIQYFGAGTRLSVL.

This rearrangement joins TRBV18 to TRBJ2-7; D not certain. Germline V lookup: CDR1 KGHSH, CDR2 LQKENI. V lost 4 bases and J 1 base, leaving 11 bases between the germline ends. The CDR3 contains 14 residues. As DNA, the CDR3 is TGTGCCAGCTCACAACTGGTGGGGTCCTACGAGCAGTACTTC. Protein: CASSQLVGSYEQYF.

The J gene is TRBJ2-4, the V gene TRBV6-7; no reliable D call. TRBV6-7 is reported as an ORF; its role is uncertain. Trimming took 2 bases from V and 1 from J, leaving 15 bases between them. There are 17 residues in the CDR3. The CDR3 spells CASSYPSHGVAKNIQYF. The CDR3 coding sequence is TGTGCCAGCAGTTACCCGTCCCACGGTGTTGCCAAAAACATTCAGTACTTC.

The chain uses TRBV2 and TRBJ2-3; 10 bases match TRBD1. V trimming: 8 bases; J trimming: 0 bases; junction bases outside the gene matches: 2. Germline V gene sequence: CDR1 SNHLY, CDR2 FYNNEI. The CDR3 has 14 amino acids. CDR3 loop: CASWDRGSTDTQYF. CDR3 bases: TGTGCCAGCTGGGACAGGGGCAGCACAGATACGCAGTATTTT.

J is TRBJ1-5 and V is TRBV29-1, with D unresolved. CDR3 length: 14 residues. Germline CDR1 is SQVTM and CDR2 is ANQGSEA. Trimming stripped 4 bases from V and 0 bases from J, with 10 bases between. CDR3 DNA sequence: TGCAGCGTTGTGTCCGGGAATAGCAATCAGCCCCAGCATTTT. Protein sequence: CSVVSGNSNQPQHF.

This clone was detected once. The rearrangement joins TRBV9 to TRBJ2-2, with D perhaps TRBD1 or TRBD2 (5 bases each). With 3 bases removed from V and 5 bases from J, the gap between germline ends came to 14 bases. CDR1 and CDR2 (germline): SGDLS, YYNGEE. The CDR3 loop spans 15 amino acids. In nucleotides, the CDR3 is TGTGCCAGCAGCGGACGGACTGGGACGACCGGGGAGCTGTTTTTT. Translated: CASSGRTGTTGELFF. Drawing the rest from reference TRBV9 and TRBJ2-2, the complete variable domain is DSGVTQTPKHLITATGQRVTLRCSPRSGDLSVYWYQQSLDQGLQFLIQYYNGEERAKGNILERFSAQQFPDLHSELNLSSLELGDSALYFCASSGRTGTTGELFFGEGSRLTVL.

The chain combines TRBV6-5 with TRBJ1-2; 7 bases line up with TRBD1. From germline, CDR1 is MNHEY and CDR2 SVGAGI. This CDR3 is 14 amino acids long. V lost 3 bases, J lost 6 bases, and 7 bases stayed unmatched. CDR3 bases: TGTGCCAGCAGTTATCACAGGGGTTTAAATGGCTACACCTTC. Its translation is CASSYHRGLNGYTF.

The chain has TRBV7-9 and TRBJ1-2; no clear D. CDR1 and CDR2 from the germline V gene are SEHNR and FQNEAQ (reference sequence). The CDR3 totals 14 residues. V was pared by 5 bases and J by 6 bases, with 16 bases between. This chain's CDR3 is CASSRASLRHGYTF. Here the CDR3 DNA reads TGTGCCAGCAGCCGTGCCTCCCTCCGGCATGGCTACACCTTC. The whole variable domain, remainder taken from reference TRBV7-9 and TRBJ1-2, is DTGVSQNPRHKITKRGQNVTFRCDPISEHNRLYWYRQTLGQGPEFLTYFQNEAQLEKSRLLSDRFSAERPKGSFSTLEIQRTEQGDSAMYLCASSRASLRHGYTFGSGTRLTVV.

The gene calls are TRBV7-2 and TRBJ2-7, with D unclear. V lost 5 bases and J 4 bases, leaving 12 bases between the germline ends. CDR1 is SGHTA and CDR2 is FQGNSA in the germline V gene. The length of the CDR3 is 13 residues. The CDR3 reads CASSLSTGYEQYF. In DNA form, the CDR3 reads TGTGCCAGCAGCCTTTCGACCGGGTACGAGCAGTACTTC.

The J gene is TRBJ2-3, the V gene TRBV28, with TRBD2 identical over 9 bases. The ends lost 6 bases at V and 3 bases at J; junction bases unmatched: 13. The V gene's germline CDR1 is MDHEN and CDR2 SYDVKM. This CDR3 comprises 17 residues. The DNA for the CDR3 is TGTGCCAGCAGGGATCCTCGTAGCGGGAGTAAAACAGATACGCAGTATTTT. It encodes CASRDPRSGSKTDTQYF.

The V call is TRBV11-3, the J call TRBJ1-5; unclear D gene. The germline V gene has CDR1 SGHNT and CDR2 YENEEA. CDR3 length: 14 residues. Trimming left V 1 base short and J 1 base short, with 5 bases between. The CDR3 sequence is CASSLAGSNQPQHF. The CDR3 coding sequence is TGTGCCAGCAGCTTAGCTGGGAGCAATCAGCCCCAGCATTTT.

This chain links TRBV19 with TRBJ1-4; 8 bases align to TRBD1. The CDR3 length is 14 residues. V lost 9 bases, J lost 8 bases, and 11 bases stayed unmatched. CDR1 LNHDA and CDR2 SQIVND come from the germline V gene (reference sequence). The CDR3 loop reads CASSLDRVREKLFF. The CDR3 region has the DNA TGTGCCAGCTCCTTGGACAGGGTGAGGGAAAAACTGTTTTTT. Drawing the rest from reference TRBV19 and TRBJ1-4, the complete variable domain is DGGITQSPKYLFRKEGQNVTLSCEQNLNHDAMYWYRQDPGQGLRLIYYSQIVNDFQKGDIAEGYSVSREKKESFPLTVTSAQKNPTAFYLCASSLDRVREKLFFGSGTQLSVL.

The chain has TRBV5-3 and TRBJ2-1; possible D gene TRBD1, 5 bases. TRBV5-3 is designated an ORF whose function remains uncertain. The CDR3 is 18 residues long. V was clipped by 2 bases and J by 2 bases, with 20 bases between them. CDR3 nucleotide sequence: TGTGCCAGAAGCTTCAATAGTCAGACAGAAGAGACCTACAATGAGCAGTTCTTC. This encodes CARSFNSQTEETYNEQFF.

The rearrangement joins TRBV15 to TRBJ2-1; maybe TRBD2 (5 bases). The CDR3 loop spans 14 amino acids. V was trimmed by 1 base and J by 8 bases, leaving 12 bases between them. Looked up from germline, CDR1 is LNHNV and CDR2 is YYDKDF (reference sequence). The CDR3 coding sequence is TGTGCCACCAGCAGAGGGGCCCTGGACTATGAGCAGTTCTTC. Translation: CATSRGALDYEQFF. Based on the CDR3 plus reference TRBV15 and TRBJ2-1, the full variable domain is DAMVIQNPRYQVTQFGKPVTLSCSQTLNHNVMYWYQQKSSQAPKLLFHYYDKDFNNEADTPDNFQSRRPNTSFCFLDIRSPGLGDTAMYLCATSRGALDYEQFFGPGTRLTVL.

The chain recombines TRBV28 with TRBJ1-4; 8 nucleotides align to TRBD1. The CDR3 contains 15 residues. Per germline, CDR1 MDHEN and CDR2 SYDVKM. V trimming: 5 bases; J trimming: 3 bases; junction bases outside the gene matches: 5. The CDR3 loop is CASSLGGQANEKLFF. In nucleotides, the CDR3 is TGTGCCAGCAGTCTCGGGGGACAGGCTAATGAAAAACTGTTTTTT.